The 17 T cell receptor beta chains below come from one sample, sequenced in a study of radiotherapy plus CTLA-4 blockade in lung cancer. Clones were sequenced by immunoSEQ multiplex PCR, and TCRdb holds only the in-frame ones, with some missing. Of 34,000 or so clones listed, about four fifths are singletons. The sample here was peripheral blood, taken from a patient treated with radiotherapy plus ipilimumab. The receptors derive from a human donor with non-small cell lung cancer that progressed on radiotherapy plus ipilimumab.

Here the CDR3 reads CASSETTGNTEAFF. The CDR3 region has the DNA TGTGCCAGCAGCGAGACTACAGGAAACACTGAAGCTTTCTTT. This chain joins TRBV27 and TRBJ1-1; D possibly corresponds to TRBD1 (5 bases). Germline CDR1 is MNHEY and CDR2 is SMNVEV (reference sequence). Trimming removed 6 bases at V and 2 bases at J, with 13 bases between. The CDR3 is 14 residues long.

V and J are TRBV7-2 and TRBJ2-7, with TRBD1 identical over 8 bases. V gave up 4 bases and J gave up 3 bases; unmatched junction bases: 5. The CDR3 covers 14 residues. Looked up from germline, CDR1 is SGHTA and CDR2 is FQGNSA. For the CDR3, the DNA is TGTGCCAGCAGCTACCGGACAGGGAACTACGAGCAGTACTTC. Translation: CASSYRTGNYEQYF.

As DNA, the CDR3 is TGTGCCAGCAGCTTCGGACTAGCGGGGGGGAATGAGCAGTTCTTC. Translation gives CASSFGLAGGNEQFF. The rearrangement joins TRBV11-2 to TRBJ2-1, with 15 bases identical to TRBD2. Unmatched junction bases numbered 1, after V lost 3 bases and J lost 7 bases. The CDR3 has 15 residues. Germline loops: CDR1 SGHAT, CDR2 FQNNGV.

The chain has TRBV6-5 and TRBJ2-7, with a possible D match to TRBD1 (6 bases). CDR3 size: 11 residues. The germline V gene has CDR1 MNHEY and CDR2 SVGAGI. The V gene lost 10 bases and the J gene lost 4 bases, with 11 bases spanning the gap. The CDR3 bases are TGTGCCACCAGGACAGTTTACGAGCAGTACTTC. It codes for CATRTVYEQYF.

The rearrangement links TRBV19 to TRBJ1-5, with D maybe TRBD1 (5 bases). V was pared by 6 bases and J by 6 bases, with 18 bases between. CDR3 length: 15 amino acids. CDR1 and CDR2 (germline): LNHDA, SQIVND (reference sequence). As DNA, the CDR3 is TGTGCCAGTAGCTCCCGGGGAGCTAGGGGTCAGCCCCAGCATTTT. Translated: CASSSRGARGQPQHF.

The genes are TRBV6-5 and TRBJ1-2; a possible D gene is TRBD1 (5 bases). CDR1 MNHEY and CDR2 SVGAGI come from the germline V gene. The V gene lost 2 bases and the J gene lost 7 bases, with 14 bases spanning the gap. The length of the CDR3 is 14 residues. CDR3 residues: CASSYMGGVSGYTF. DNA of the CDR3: TGTGCCAGCAGTTACATGGGAGGGGTCTCTGGCTACACCTTC.

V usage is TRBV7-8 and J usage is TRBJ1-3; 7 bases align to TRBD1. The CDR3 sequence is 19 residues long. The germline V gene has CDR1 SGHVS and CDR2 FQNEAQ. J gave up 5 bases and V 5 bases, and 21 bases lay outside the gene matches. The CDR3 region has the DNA TGTGCCAGCAGCCCGCGGGTGAGCGGCGCCGAGACAGGGCGAAACACCATATATTTT. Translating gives CASSPRVSGAETGRNTIYF.

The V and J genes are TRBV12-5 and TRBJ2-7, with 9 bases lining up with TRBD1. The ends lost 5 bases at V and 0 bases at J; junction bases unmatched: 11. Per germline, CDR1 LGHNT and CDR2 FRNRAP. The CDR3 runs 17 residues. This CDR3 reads CASGPKLGTGTSYEQYF. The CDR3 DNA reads TGTGCTAGTGGTCCAAAACTGGGGACAGGGACCTCCTACGAGCAGTACTTC.

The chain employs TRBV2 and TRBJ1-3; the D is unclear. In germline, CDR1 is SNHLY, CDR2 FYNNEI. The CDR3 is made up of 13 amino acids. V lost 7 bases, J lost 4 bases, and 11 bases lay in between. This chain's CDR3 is CASMPGEGNTIYF. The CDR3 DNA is TGTGCCAGCATGCCCGGTGAGGGAAACACCATATATTTT.

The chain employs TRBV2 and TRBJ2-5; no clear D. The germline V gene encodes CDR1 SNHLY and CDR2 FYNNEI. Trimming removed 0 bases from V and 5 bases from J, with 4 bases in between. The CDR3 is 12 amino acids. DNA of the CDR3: TGTGCCAGCAGTGAAGCTGGGGAGACCCAGTACTTC. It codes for CASSEAGETQYF.

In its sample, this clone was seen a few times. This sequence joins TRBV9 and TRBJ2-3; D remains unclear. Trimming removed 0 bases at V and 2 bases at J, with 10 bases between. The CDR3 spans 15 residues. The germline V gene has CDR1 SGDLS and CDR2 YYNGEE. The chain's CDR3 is CASSVVPQNTDTQYF. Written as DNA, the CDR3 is TGTGCCAGCAGCGTAGTCCCGCAGAACACAGATACGCAGTATTTT.

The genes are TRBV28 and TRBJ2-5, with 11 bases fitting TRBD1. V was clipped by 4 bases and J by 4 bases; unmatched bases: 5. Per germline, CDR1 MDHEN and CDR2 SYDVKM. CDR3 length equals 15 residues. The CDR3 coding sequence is TGTGCCAGCAGTTCATCAGGACAGGGGGCAGAGACCCAGTACTTC. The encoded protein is CASSSSGQGAETQYF.

CDR3 sequence: CASSLETSGTSGRAQETQYF. CDR3 DNA sequence: TGCGCCAGCAGCTTGGAGACCTCCGGGACTAGCGGGAGGGCCCAAGAGACCCAGTACTTC. This chain joins TRBV5-1 and TRBJ2-5, with 16 bases fitting TRBD2. This CDR3 has 20 residues. Germline lookup yields CDR1 SGHRS and CDR2 YFSETQ. V shed 0 bases, J shed 1 base, and the junction held 9 bases outside the gene matches.

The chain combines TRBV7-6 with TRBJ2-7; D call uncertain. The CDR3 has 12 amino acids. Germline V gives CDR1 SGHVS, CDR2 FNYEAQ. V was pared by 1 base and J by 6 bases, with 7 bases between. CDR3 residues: CASSLGTGEQYF. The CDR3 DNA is TGTGCCAGCAGCTTAGGAACCGGCGAGCAGTACTTC.

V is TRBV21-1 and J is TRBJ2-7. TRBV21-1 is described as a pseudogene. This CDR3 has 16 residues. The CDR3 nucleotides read TGTGCCAGCAGGATCCAGATGCTACACGTGTTAGACGAGCAGTACTTC. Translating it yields CASRIQMLHVLDEQYF.

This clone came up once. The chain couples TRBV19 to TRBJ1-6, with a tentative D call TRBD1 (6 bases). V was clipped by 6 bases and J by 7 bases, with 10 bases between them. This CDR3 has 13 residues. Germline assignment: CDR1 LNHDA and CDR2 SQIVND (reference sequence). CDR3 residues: CASSVGANSPLHF. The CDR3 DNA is TGTGCCAGTAGCGTGGGGGCGAATTCACCCCTCCACTTT.

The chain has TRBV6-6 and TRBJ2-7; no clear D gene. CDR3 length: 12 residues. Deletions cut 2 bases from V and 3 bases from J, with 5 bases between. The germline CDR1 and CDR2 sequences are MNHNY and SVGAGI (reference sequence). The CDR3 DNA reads TGTGCCAGCAGTTACGGGGTCTACGAGCAGTACTTC. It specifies CASSYGVYEQYF.